The next 24 T cell receptor beta chains were all read from a single sample in a study of blood T cell repertoires in COVID-19. TCRdb keeps only in-frame clones here, not all; method: immunoSEQ multiplex PCR. The sample consists of about 78,000 clones, 90% of them appearing once. The sample was peripheral blood. These receptors all come from a woman between 50 and 59 years old in a cohort sampled during active COVID-19.

This chain uses TRBV6-5 with TRBJ1-2; tentatively, D is TRBD1 (5 bases). The CDR3 consists of 15 residues. Deletions cut 6 bases from V and 4 bases from J, with 18 bases between. Germline lookup yields CDR1 MNHEY and CDR2 SVGAGI. CDR3 in DNA: TGTGCCAGCAGCACCCAAAGTGGGGGGATCTATGGCTACACCTTC. This sequence encodes CASSTQSGGIYGYTF.

The chain's CDR3 is CSASSAGATSTDTQYF. The CDR3 coding sequence is TGCAGTGCTAGTAGCGCGGGAGCTACTAGCACAGATACGCAGTATTTT. The chain uses TRBV20-1 and TRBJ2-3; 7 bases are shared with TRBD2. The J segment lost 0 bases and the V segment lost 3 bases, leaving 9 bases of the junction unmatched. Germline V gene lookup returns CDR1 DFQATT and CDR2 SNEGSKA (reference sequence). CDR3 length: 16 amino acids.

The V call is TRBV6-5, the J call TRBJ1-2; D is perhaps TRBD1 (5 bases). Germline CDR1 and CDR2: MNHEY and SVGAGI. Trimming removed 6 bases at V and 2 bases at J, with 10 bases between. The CDR3 is made up of 13 amino acids. The CDR3 coding sequence is TGTGCCAGCAGCCGGGACTCGAACTATGGCTACACCTTC. As protein: CASSRDSNYGYTF.

The genes are TRBV5-1 and TRBJ2-1, with 13 bases aligning to TRBD2. The germline gives CDR1 SGHRS, CDR2 YFSETQ. The V segment lost 4 bases and the J segment 0 bases; nucleotides outside the gene matches: 7. The CDR3 spans 18 residues. The CDR3 protein is CASSQGLAGPVSYNEQFF. The CDR3 nucleotides are TGCGCCAGCAGCCAGGGACTAGCGGGACCGGTCTCCTACAATGAGCAGTTCTTC.

The chain employs TRBV28 and TRBJ1-3; tentatively, D is TRBD1 (5 bases). Germline loops: CDR1 MDHEN, CDR2 SYDVKM. The CDR3 has 16 residues. Trimming took off 4 bases at V and 4 bases at J, with 17 bases between the two ends. The CDR3 DNA reads as TGTGCCAGCAGTTCATCGGGGGTGGCGGGGGGAAACACCATATATTTT. This sequence encodes CASSSSGVAGGNTIYF.

The chain carries TRBV27 and TRBJ1-1; TRBD1 might be the D (5 bases). Germline loops: CDR1 MNHEY, CDR2 SMNVEV (reference sequence). The CDR3 spans 12 residues. V was trimmed by 1 base and J by 10 bases, leaving 10 bases between them. DNA of the CDR3: TGTGCCAGCAGTTTATACGGGCAGGGAGCTTTCTTT. Protein product: CASSLYGQGAFF.

J is TRBJ2-1 and V is TRBV2, with D maybe TRBD1 (5 bases). The CDR3 has 12 amino acids. The germline V and J ends were trimmed by 5 bases and 7 bases, with 9 bases remaining between them. Germline V CDR1 and CDR2: SNHLY, FYNNEI. CDR3 coding DNA: TGTGCCAGCAGTCCACAGGTTAATGAGCAGTTCTTC. This translates into CASSPQVNEQFF.

As for this clone: One end of the junction varies from germline; a read error may be responsible. The chain employs TRBV30 and TRBJ1-1; a weak D match, TRBD1 (6 bases). CDR1 is GTSNPN and CDR2 is SVGIG in the germline V gene (reference sequence). This CDR3 region has 12 residues. CDR3 amino acids: CAWSESSQGRIF. CDR3 nucleotide sequence: TGTGCCTGGAGTGAGTCTTCGCAGGGGAGAATCTTT. Together with reference TRBV30 and TRBJ1-1, the CDR3 gives the full variable domain: SQTIHQWPATLVQPVGSPLSLECTVEGTSNPNLYWYRQAAGRGLQLLFYSVGIGQISSEVPQNLSASRPQDRQFILSSKKLLLSDSGFYLCAWSESSQGRIFGQGTRLTVV.

This chain uses TRBV15 with TRBJ2-6; the D gene is possibly TRBD2 (6 bases). CDR3 size: 16 residues. Trimming cost V 3 bases and J 0 bases, with 9 bases left between them. Germline V gives CDR1 LNHNV, CDR2 YYDKDF (reference sequence). Here the CDR3 reads CATSRGGNSGANVLTF. As DNA, the CDR3 is TGTGCCACCAGCAGGGGAGGAAACTCTGGGGCCAACGTCCTGACTTTC.

The rearrangement joins TRBV19 to TRBJ1-2; D unclear. The CDR3 totals 15 residues. V gave up 7 bases and J gave up 4 bases, with 19 bases separating them. Germline V gene lookup returns CDR1 LNHDA and CDR2 SQIVND (reference sequence). CDR3 DNA: TGTGCCAGTATCCCCGTAGATTCGTCCGGCTATGGCTACACCTTC. It translates to CASIPVDSSGYGYTF.

The V gene is TRBV10-1, the J gene TRBJ2-1, with TRBD2 as a possible D gene (6 bases). The V and J ends lost 5 bases and 6 bases respectively, with 8 bases between them. Germline V gene lookup returns CDR1 WNHNN and CDR2 SYGVQD (reference sequence). The CDR3 is 12 amino acids. As DNA, the CDR3 is TGCGCCAGCAGTTTGGGGGGCAATGAGCAGTTCTTC. This codes for CASSLGGNEQFF.

This clone was observed a few times. V usage is TRBV5-1 and J usage is TRBJ2-7, with 11 bases matching TRBD2. CDR1 is SGHRS and CDR2 is YFSETQ in the germline V gene. The length of the CDR3 is 17 residues. V shed 3 bases and J 0 bases; nucleotides not matched to a gene: 8. The CDR3 DNA sequence: TGCGCCAGCAGCTCCGGGACTAGCGGTGCGAGCTCCTACGAGCAGTACTTC. Amino acids: CASSSGTSGASSYEQYF.

This clone has just a few counts. The chain uses TRBV7-6 and TRBJ2-7; 8 nucleotides align to TRBD2. The CDR3 consists of 15 residues. Germline CDR1 SGHVS, CDR2 FNYEAQ. V gave up 3 bases and J gave up 7 bases; unmatched junction bases: 11. The CDR3 spells CASSLGLGKGREQYF. CDR3 sequence (DNA): TGTGCCAGCAGCTTGGGACTAGGCAAGGGAAGGGAGCAGTACTTC.

This rearrangement joins TRBV28 to TRBJ1-3, with a weak D call TRBD1 (5 bases). Germline V gene lookup returns CDR1 MDHEN and CDR2 SYDVKM. CDR3 length: 18 residues. Trimming took off 6 bases at V and 1 base at J, with 22 bases between the two ends. As DNA, the CDR3 is TGTGCCAGCAGGGACACCGATGGCCGCGGATTGTCTGGAAACACCATATATTTT. The encoded protein is CASRDTDGRGLSGNTIYF.

V gene TRBV3-1 (or the pseudogene TRBV3-2) combines with J gene TRBJ1-2; 8 bases line up with TRBD1. The CDR3 spans 13 residues. The V gene end was trimmed by 0 bases and the J gene end by 8 bases; junction bases not matched to a gene: 2. Germline CDR1 LGHDT, CDR2 YNNKEL (reference sequence). The CDR3 protein is CASSQEDRGGYTF. CDR3 DNA sequence: TGTGCCAGCAGCCAAGAAGACAGGGGAGGCTACACCTTC.

This rearrangement joins TRBV27 to TRBJ2-3; 16 bases fit TRBD2. The germline V gene has CDR1 MNHEY and CDR2 SMNVEV (reference sequence). CDR3 size: 15 residues. The V and J ends lost 7 bases and 14 bases, in that order; junction bases with no gene match: 12. The CDR3: CASTPKGLAGGPWYF. The DNA for the CDR3 is TGTGCCAGCACCCCCAAGGGACTAGCGGGAGGGCCTTGGTATTTT.

This chain joins TRBV11-3 and TRBJ2-5; tentative D call: TRBD2 (5 bases). From germline, CDR1 is SGHNT and CDR2 YENEEA. Trimming shortened V by 1 base and J by 1 base, and 7 bases separated the two germline ends. The CDR3 is 14 amino acids. The CDR3 nucleotides read TGTGCCAGCAGCTTAGGTGGGAGCCAAGAGACCCAGTACTTC. Encoded protein: CASSLGGSQETQYF. Full variable domain (rest looked up from reference TRBV11-3 and TRBJ2-5): EAGVVQSPRYKIIEKKQPVAFWCNPISGHNTLYWYLQNLGQGPELLIRYENEEAVDDSQLPKDRFSAERLKGVDSTLKIQPAELGDSAVYLCASSLGGSQETQYFGPGTRLLVL.

The chain links TRBV5-4 to TRBJ1-1; 8 nucleotides agree with TRBD1. The CDR3 has 15 amino acids. CDR1 is SGHNT and CDR2 is YYREEE in the germline V gene (reference sequence). Trimming took 6 bases from V and 0 from J; bases not matched to a gene: 7. CDR3 residues: CASTDREMMNTEAFF. The CDR3 coding sequence is TGTGCCAGCACGGACAGGGAAATGATGAACACTGAAGCTTTCTTT.

The chain couples TRBV7-2 to TRBJ1-4; 8 bases fit TRBD1. Trimming took 4 bases from V and 2 from J; bases not matched to a gene: 3. This CDR3 spans 15 amino acids. Per the germline V gene, CDR1 is SGHTA and CDR2 is FQGNSA. The CDR3: CASSWGTGTNEKLFF. Here the CDR3 DNA reads TGTGCCAGCAGCTGGGGGACAGGCACTAATGAAAAACTGTTTTTT.

This chain joins TRBV3-1 (or the pseudogene TRBV3-2) and TRBJ2-5; 12 bases are a match to TRBD2. V was pared by 2 bases and J by 7 bases, with 8 bases of the junction left unmatched. This CDR3 region has 16 residues. CDR1 is LGHDT, CDR2 YNNKEL, per germline (reference sequence). CDR3 coding DNA: TGTGCCAGCAGCCAAATGACTAGCGGGAGAGTAGCGACCCAGTACTTC. Protein product: CASSQMTSGRVATQYF.

The genes are TRBV5-4 and TRBJ1-2; 10 bases are a match to TRBD1. The CDR3 extends over 17 amino acids. Trimming at V came to 5 bases and at J to 4 bases, leaving 14 bases not matched to a gene. CDR1 SGHNT and CDR2 YYREEE come from the germline V gene (reference sequence). CDR3: CASRLPGTGASGYGYTF. As DNA, the CDR3 is TGTGCCAGCAGACTTCCCGGGACAGGGGCATCGGGCTATGGCTACACCTTC.

This clone was picked up one time. The chain employs TRBV7-9 and TRBJ2-2, with 8 bases matching TRBD2. Trimming removed 3 bases from V and 7 bases from J; junction bases left unmatched: 7. Germline V gene sequence: CDR1 SEHNR, CDR2 FQNEAQ (reference sequence). The CDR3 contains 15 residues. CDR3: CASSFRRTSSGELFF. CDR3 sequence (DNA): TGTGCCAGCAGCTTTCGCCGGACTAGCAGCGGGGAGCTGTTTTTT.

The chain has TRBV6-6 and TRBJ2-5, with 10 bases aligning to TRBD2. The germline V gene encodes CDR1 MNHNY and CDR2 SVGAGI (reference sequence). The length of the CDR3 is 16 residues. J lost 6 bases, V lost 5 bases, and 12 bases had no gene match. The CDR3 sequence: CASSPPLAGEGKTQYF. The CDR3 nucleotides are TGTGCCAGCAGTCCTCCTCTAGCGGGAGAGGGAAAGACCCAGTACTTC.

The V call is TRBV29-1, the J call TRBJ1-1; D is undetermined. The V end lost 3 bases, the J end lost 3 bases, and 5 bases lay between the germline ends. The V gene's germline CDR1 is SQVTM and CDR2 ANQGSEA. This CDR3 has 11 amino acids. The CDR3 DNA reads TGCAGCGTTGATGACTACACTGAAGCTTTCTTT. As protein: CSVDDYTEAFF.